These 19 T cell receptor beta chains came from one sample sequenced in a study of T cell responses to AZD1222 COVID-19 vaccine. Produced via immunoSEQ multiplex PCR; TCRdb's table is partial and in-frame only. The sample lists fewer than 110,000 clones; around 92% were seen once. The source was peripheral blood, collected on day 0 of AZD1222 vaccination. The receptors here all came from an adult in good health.

The chain combines TRBV28 with TRBJ2-2; 8 bases agree with TRBD2. Germline CDR1 MDHEN, CDR2 SYDVKM. The CDR3 totals 15 residues. J gave up 4 bases and V 5 bases, and 6 bases lay outside the gene matches. CDR3 DNA sequence: TGTGCCAGCAGTATACTAACTAGCGGCACCGGGGAGCTGTTTTTT. Encoded protein: CASSILTSGTGELFF.

The chain joins TRBV2 to TRBJ1-1, with D perhaps matching TRBD1 (5 bases). Germline V gene data show CDR1 as SNHLY and CDR2 as FYNNEI. The CDR3 sequence is 13 residues long. V dropped 7 bases and J dropped 5 bases, with 14 bases sitting between them. For the CDR3, the DNA is TGTGCCAGCAAACCCTGGGGGGTGACTGAAGCTTTCTTT. This codes for CASKPWGVTEAFF.

The J gene is TRBJ2-2, the V gene TRBV4-1; TRBD2 matches at 9 bases. The CDR3 totals 16 residues. Germline CDR1 is MGHRA and CDR2 is YSYEKL. Trimming took 3 bases from V and 1 from J; bases not matched to a gene: 3. The CDR3 loop reads CASSHQTSGNTGELFF. The CDR3 nucleotides read TGCGCCAGCAGCCACCAGACTAGCGGGAACACCGGGGAGCTGTTTTTT.

The J gene is TRBJ1-6, the V gene TRBV27; TRBD1 aligns across 7 bases. There are 16 residues in the CDR3. V was pared by 4 bases and J by 6 bases, with 9 bases of the junction left unmatched. Germline loops: CDR1 MNHEY, CDR2 SMNVEV (reference sequence). DNA of the CDR3: TGTGCCAGCAGTTCCCGCACACAGGGGCGTAATTCACCCCTCCACTTT. Translated: CASSSRTQGRNSPLHF.

The V gene is TRBV29-1, the J gene TRBJ2-1, with 10 bases that match TRBD2. The CDR3 runs to 14 residues. Trimming at V came to 5 bases and at J to 10 bases, leaving 11 bases not matched to a gene. CDR1 is SQVTM and CDR2 is ANQGSEA in the germline V gene. The CDR3 reads CSVPKREGLGEQFF. For the CDR3, the DNA is TGCAGCGTTCCCAAGCGGGAGGGCCTCGGGGAGCAGTTCTTC.

The chain carries TRBV18 and TRBJ2-7; 7 positions match TRBD2. The germline gives CDR1 KGHSH, CDR2 LQKENI. The CDR3 length is 14 residues. V lost 6 bases and J lost 4; bases outside the gene matches: 9. In DNA, the CDR3 is TGTGCCAGCTCCCCCGGGACTATAAGTTACGAGCAGTACTTC. It encodes CASSPGTISYEQYF.

The rearrangement links TRBV7-8 to TRBJ2-1, with TRBD2 as a possible D gene (6 bases). Trimming left V 0 bases short and J 5 bases short, with 11 bases between. The CDR3 extends over 15 amino acids. CDR1 is SGHVS and CDR2 is FQNEAQ in the germline V gene. As DNA, the CDR3 is TGTGCCAGCAGCTTAGCTTGGCGGGGAGACAATGAGCAGTTCTTC. The encoded protein is CASSLAWRGDNEQFF.

The chain couples TRBV28 to TRBJ1-1; D gene ambiguous. Germline V gene lookup returns CDR1 MDHEN and CDR2 SYDVKM. V lost 2 bases to trimming and J lost 3 bases, with 7 bases between them. CDR3 size: 13 residues. The CDR3 DNA sequence: TGTGCCAGCAGTTTAAGGCGGGACACTGAAGCTTTCTTT. It is translated as CASSLRRDTEAFF.

This clone was detected once. The chain employs TRBV27 and TRBJ2-7; 9 nucleotides agree with TRBD2. J was trimmed by 5 bases and V by 6 bases; bases with no gene match: 11. Germline V lookup: CDR1 MNHEY, CDR2 SMNVEV (reference sequence). The CDR3 loop spans 15 amino acids. The CDR3 region has the DNA TGTGCCAGCAGCCTAGCGGGGAGGGGTCATGACGAGCAGTACTTC. It translates to CASSLAGRGHDEQYF.

The V gene is TRBV9, the J gene TRBJ1-2; D not certain. CDR1 and CDR2 (germline): SGDLS, YYNGEE. The CDR3 loop spans 14 amino acids. With 4 bases removed from V and 2 bases from J, the gap between germline ends came to 12 bases. The CDR3 sequence: CASSSSMINYGYTF. DNA of the CDR3: TGTGCCAGCAGCTCTAGCATGATAAACTATGGCTACACCTTC.

The genes are TRBV5-1 and TRBJ2-2; D call uncertain. Trimming removed 4 bases at V and 3 bases at J, with 10 bases between. Germline lookup yields CDR1 SGHRS and CDR2 YFSETQ. The CDR3 has 14 amino acids. The CDR3 sequence is CASSPTRDTGELFF. The DNA for the CDR3 is TGCGCCAGCAGCCCGACAAGGGACACCGGGGAGCTGTTTTTT.

The rearrangement uses TRBV28 and TRBJ1-6, with D perhaps matching TRBD1 (6 bases). The CDR3 covers 13 residues. V was cut by 3 bases and J by 14 bases, with 14 bases left in between. Germline assignment: CDR1 MDHEN and CDR2 SYDVKM. CDR3: CASSFTADRSLHF. The CDR3 nucleotides are TGTGCCAGCAGTTTCACAGCCGACAGGTCCCTCCACTTT.

V is TRBV5-4 and J is TRBJ2-7; 7 nucleotides match TRBD1. Trimming cost V 3 bases and J 2 bases; bases outside gene matches: 5. The CDR3 has 14 residues. Germline V CDR1 and CDR2: SGHNT, YYREEE (reference sequence). DNA of the CDR3: TGTGCCAGCAGCTCCAGACAGGGACCCTACGAGCAGTACTTC. The encoded protein is CASSSRQGPYEQYF.

The chain recombines TRBV18 with TRBJ1-6, with 7 bases matching TRBD1. The CDR3 sequence is 16 residues long. Germline V gene data show CDR1 as KGHSH and CDR2 as LQKENI. The V gene end was trimmed by 4 bases and the J gene end by 7 bases; junction bases not matched to a gene: 10. CDR3 in amino acids: CASSQADRVLNSPLHF. DNA for the CDR3: TGTGCCAGCTCACAAGCCGACAGGGTCCTAAATTCACCCCTCCACTTT.

The chain recombines TRBV7-3 with TRBJ2-5, with D perhaps matching TRBD2 (6 bases). The V end lost 5 bases, the J end lost 4 bases, and 11 bases lay between the germline ends. CDR1 is SGHTA and CDR2 is FQGTGA in the germline V gene. This CDR3 contains 13 residues. The CDR3 sequence: CASSGVGGETQYF. The DNA for the CDR3 is TGTGCCAGCAGCGGCGTGGGAGGAGAGACCCAGTACTTC.

The chain couples TRBV5-8 to TRBJ1-2; possible D gene TRBD1, 5 bases. V dropped 4 bases and J dropped 5 bases, with 15 bases sitting between them. Looked up from germline, CDR1 is SGHTS and CDR2 is YDEGEE. CDR3 size: 14 residues. The CDR3 nucleotides read TGTGCCAGCAGCCACAAGGGGTTTCGGTATGGCTACACCTTC. Protein product: CASSHKGFRYGYTF.

The chain employs TRBV3-1 (or the pseudogene TRBV3-2) and TRBJ1-2; tentative D call: TRBD1 (6 bases). Looked up from germline, CDR1 is LGHDT and CDR2 is YNNKEL (reference sequence). Trimming took off 0 bases at V and 11 bases at J, with 19 bases between the two ends. The CDR3 length is 15 residues. CDR3 in DNA: TGTGCCAGCAGCCAAGATACAACAGGGCCGGTAGGGTACACCTTC. Its protein is CASSQDTTGPVGYTF.

Points on this clone: Other DNA sequences in the sample encode the same CDR3. V and J are TRBV28 and TRBJ1-3; no clear D gene. The CDR3 covers 12 residues. Germline lookup yields CDR1 MDHEN and CDR2 SYDVKM. V shed 3 bases and J shed 4 bases, with 4 bases lying between them. The CDR3 sequence is CASSFLGNTIYF. In nucleotides, the CDR3 is TGTGCCAGCAGTTTCTTAGGAAACACCATATATTTT.

The chain combines TRBV6-5 with TRBJ1-2; 7 nucleotides match TRBD1. The germline CDR1 and CDR2 sequences are MNHEY and SVGAGI. The CDR3 covers 14 residues. V shed 5 bases and J 1 base; nucleotides not matched to a gene: 4. CDR3 sequence: CASSITGVNYGYTF. CDR3 nucleotides: TGTGCCAGCAGTATAACAGGGGTTAACTATGGCTACACCTTC.